A selection of T cell receptor beta chains follows, all from one sample in a study of PD-1 blockade in classical Hodgkin lymphoma. Assay: immunoSEQ multiplex PCR; the TCRdb copy retains only in-frame clones and omits some. Here the sample spans about 11,000 clones, just under 85% being singletons. The starting material was peripheral blood mononuclear cells (PBMCs), obtained before the second cycle of nivolumab. The receptors stem from a human donor with classical Hodgkin lymphoma. CDR3s include the opening cysteine and the closing phenylalanine or tryptophan. A D gene is named only where the DNA matches it firmly. A row's size may be missing; if present it is once, few, many or a size class.

D gene: .; clone size: .; V gene: TRBV5-6; J gene: TRBJ1-3; CDR3 protein: CASSLGQGTGNTIYF; CDR3 DNA: TGTGCCAGCAGCTTGGGGCAGGGGACTGGAAACACCATATATTTT
D gene: TRBD2; clone size: .; V gene: TRBV11-1; J gene: TRBJ2-7; CDR3 protein: CASSPWTSGSYEQYF; CDR3 DNA: TGTGCCAGCAGCCCGTGGACTAGCGGGAGCTACGAGCAGTACTTC
D gene: .; clone size: .; V gene: TRBV10-3; J gene: TRBJ1-5; CDR3 protein: CAISGGLLTGNQPQHF; CDR3 DNA: TGTGCCATCAGCGGGGGCCTCTTAACTGGCAATCAGCCCCAGCATTTT
D gene: TRBD1; clone size: .; V gene: TRBV4-2; J gene: TRBJ2-7; CDR3 protein: CASSLDPGQALSEQYF; CDR3 DNA: TGTGCCAGCAGCCTCGACCCGGGACAGGCTCTTTCCGAGCAGTACTTC
D gene: .; clone size: .; V gene: TRBV5-7; J gene: TRBJ1-2; CDR3 protein: CASQVKAGPCGYTF; CDR3 DNA: TGTGCCAGCCAAGTTAAGGCGGGACCCTGCGGCTACACCTTC
D gene: .; clone size: .; V gene: TRBV25-1; J gene: TRBJ1-2; CDR3 protein: CVSSEFVSSGYTF; CDR3 DNA: TGTGTCAGCAGTGAATTTGTAAGCAGCGGCTACACCTTC
D gene: TRBD2; clone size: .; V gene: TRBV27; J gene: TRBJ2-7; CDR3 protein: CASRLAGVDEQYF; CDR3 DNA: TGTGCCAGCAGACTAGCGGGAGTCGACGAGCAGTACTTC
D gene: TRBD2; clone size: .; V gene: TRBV28; J gene: TRBJ2-7; CDR3 protein: CASSESAAGQREQYF; CDR3 DNA: TGTGCCAGCAGTGAATCCGCAGCGGGGCAGCGGGAGCAGTACTTC
D gene: .; clone size: .; V gene: TRBV10-3; J gene: TRBJ2-5; CDR3 protein: CAIGGEETQYF; CDR3 DNA: TGTGCCATCGGGGGAGAAGAGACCCAGTACTTC
D gene: .; clone size: .; V gene: TRBV2; J gene: TRBJ2-1; CDR3 protein: CASSPWDNEQFF; CDR3 DNA: TGTGCCAGCAGCCCGTGGGACAATGAGCAGTTCTTC
D gene: TRBD1; clone size: .; V gene: TRBV28; J gene: TRBJ2-5; CDR3 protein: CASSTNRGWKETQYF; CDR3 DNA: TGTGCCAGCAGCACAAACAGGGGGTGGAAAGAGACCCAGTACTTC
D gene: TRBD1; clone size: .; V gene: TRBV6-1; J gene: TRBJ1-4; CDR3 protein: CASRTGGADEKLFF; CDR3 DNA: TGTGCCAGCAGAACAGGGGGCGCGGATGAAAAACTGTTTTTT
D gene: .; clone size: .; V gene: TRBV30; J gene: TRBJ2-7; CDR3 protein: CAWSGQAEQYF; CDR3 DNA: TGTGCCTGGAGTGGCCAAGCCGAGCAGTACTTC
D gene: TRBD2; clone size: .; V gene: TRBV4-1; J gene: TRBJ2-5; CDR3 protein: CASSQGSTSLQTQYF; CDR3 DNA: TGCGCCAGCAGCCAAGGATCGACTAGCCTGCAGACCCAGTACTTC
D gene: TRBD2; clone size: .; V gene: TRBV4-2; J gene: TRBJ2-5; CDR3 protein: CASSQGSNGRGGLETQYF; CDR3 DNA: TGTGCCAGCAGCCAAGGCTCTAACGGGCGGGGGGGCCTAGAGACCCAGTACTTC
D gene: .; clone size: .; V gene: TRBV5-1; J gene: TRBJ2-4; CDR3 protein: CASSVTGHGTTLAKNIQYF; CDR3 DNA: TGCGCCAGCAGCGTGACGGGACACGGAACGACCCTAGCCAAAAACATTCAGTACTTC
D gene: TRBD2; clone size: .; V gene: TRBV28; J gene: TRBJ2-6; CDR3 protein: CASNQLAGSSGANVLTF; CDR3 DNA: TGTGCCAGCAATCAACTAGCGGGGAGCTCTGGGGCCAACGTCCTGACTTTC
D gene: TRBD1; clone size: .; V gene: TRBV6-6; J gene: TRBJ2-2; CDR3 protein: CASRDRGTTGELFF; CDR3 DNA: TGTGCCAGCAGGGACAGGGGCACCACCGGGGAGCTGTTTTTT
D gene: .; clone size: .; V gene: TRBV5-1; J gene: TRBJ1-3; CDR3 protein: CASSSGAGNTIYF; CDR3 DNA: TGCGCCAGCAGCTCGGGGGCTGGAAACACCATATATTTT
D gene: .; clone size: .; V gene: TRBV6-5; J gene: TRBJ2-1; CDR3 protein: CASTTRGREQFF; CDR3 DNA: TGTGCCAGCACTACCAGGGGCCGTGAGCAGTTCTTC
D gene: .; clone size: .; V gene: TRBV12-5; J gene: TRBJ2-1; CDR3 protein: CASGPGGRYNEQFF; CDR3 DNA: TGTGCTAGTGGTCCGGGGGGCCGCTACAATGAGCAGTTCTTC
D gene: .; clone size: .; V gene: TRBV10-1; J gene: TRBJ2-2; CDR3 protein: CASKTDTGELFF; CDR3 DNA: TGCGCCAGCAAGACAGACACCGGGGAGCTGTTTTTT
D gene: .; clone size: .; V gene: TRBV4-3; J gene: TRBJ1-2; CDR3 protein: CASSQYSANYGYTF; CDR3 DNA: TGCGCCAGCAGCCAATACAGTGCTAACTATGGCTACACCTTC
D gene: .; clone size: .; V gene: TRBV6-6; J gene: TRBJ2-1; CDR3 protein: CASSPSLYNEQFF; CDR3 DNA: TGTGCCAGCAGTCCCAGCCTTTACAATGAGCAGTTCTTC
D gene: .; clone size: .; V gene: TRBV27; J gene: TRBJ1-5; CDR3 protein: CASSKQGYQPQHF; CDR3 DNA: TGTGCCAGCAGCAAACAGGGATACCAGCCCCAGCATTTT
D gene: .; clone size: .; V gene: TRBV5-4; J gene: TRBJ1-2; CDR3 protein: CASSLGEGASGGYTF; CDR3 DNA: TGTGCCAGCAGCTTGGGAGAGGGAGCTTCAGGGGGCTACACCTTC
D gene: .; clone size: once; V gene: TRBV6-5; J gene: TRBJ1-2; CDR3 protein: CASSYSVRYPSLYTF; CDR3 DNA: TGTGCCAGCAGTTACTCCGTCAGGTATCCCTCGCTTTACACCTTC
D gene: .; clone size: .; V gene: TRBV7-2; J gene: TRBJ1-3; CDR3 protein: CASSSGLSGNTIYF; CDR3 DNA: TGTGCCAGCAGCTCAGGGCTCTCTGGAAACACCATATATTTT
D gene: .; clone size: .; V gene: TRBV29-1; J gene: TRBJ2-5; CDR3 protein: CSVQRGRQETQYF; CDR3 DNA: TGCAGCGTTCAGAGGGGACGGCAAGAGACCCAGTACTTC
D gene: .; clone size: large; V gene: TRBV7-8; J gene: TRBJ1-4; CDR3 protein: CASSLPGLGEKLFF; CDR3 DNA: TGTGCCAGCAGCTTACCGGGACTTGGAGAAAAACTGTTTTTT
D gene: .; clone size: .; V gene: TRBV2; J gene: TRBJ2-5; CDR3 protein: CASSEAGHRIQETQYF; CDR3 DNA: TGTGCCAGCAGTGAAGCCGGACACAGAATACAAGAGACCCAGTACTTC
D gene: TRBD1; clone size: .; V gene: TRBV19; J gene: TRBJ2-7; CDR3 protein: CASSPTGWGEQYF; CDR3 DNA: TGTGCCAGTAGCCCGACAGGGTGGGGGGAGCAGTACTTC
D gene: TRBD1; clone size: .; V gene: TRBV5-6; J gene: TRBJ2-2; CDR3 protein: CASSQDRGRRTGELFF; CDR3 DNA: TGTGCCAGCAGCCAGGACAGGGGGCGCCGCACCGGGGAGCTGTTTTTT
D gene: .; clone size: .; V gene: TRBV11-2; J gene: TRBJ1-1; CDR3 protein: CASSLDSARKAFF; CDR3 DNA: TGTGCCAGCAGCTTAGATTCGGCACGGAAAGCTTTCTTT
D gene: TRBD2; clone size: .; V gene: TRBV6-1; J gene: TRBJ2-2; CDR3 protein: CASSEGGLAAQGGELFF; CDR3 DNA: TGTGCCAGCAGTGAAGGGGGACTAGCGGCCCAAGGTGGGGAGCTGTTTTTT
D gene: .; clone size: .; V gene: TRBV5-1; J gene: TRBJ2-5; CDR3 protein: CASSFGRGLSETQYF; CDR3 DNA: TGCGCCAGCAGCTTCGGCAGGGGTCTCTCGGAGACCCAGTACTTC
D gene: .; clone size: .; V gene: TRBV7-3; J gene: TRBJ2-3; CDR3 protein: CASSYAGSTDTQYF; CDR3 DNA: TGTGCCAGCAGCTATGCGGGTAGCACAGATACGCAGTATTTT
D gene: TRBD1; clone size: .; V gene: TRBV7-9; J gene: TRBJ1-2; CDR3 protein: CASSRGQGDYGYTF; CDR3 DNA: TGTGCCAGCAGCAGAGGACAGGGTGACTATGGCTACACCTTC
D gene: .; clone size: few; V gene: TRBV7-3; J gene: TRBJ2-2; CDR3 protein: CASSQLPGLGELFF; CDR3 DNA: TGTGCCAGCAGCCAACTGCCGGGTTTGGGGGAGCTGTTTTTT
D gene: TRBD1; clone size: .; V gene: TRBV5-1; J gene: TRBJ2-3; CDR3 protein: CASSLAGTETDTQYF; CDR3 DNA: TGCGCCAGCAGCTTGGCCGGGACAGAGACAGATACGCAGTATTTT
D gene: .; clone size: .; V gene: TRBV29-1; J gene: TRBJ1-1; CDR3 protein: CSVRRDGLRMNTEAFF; CDR3 DNA: TGCAGCGTTCGAAGGGACGGTCTCCGGATGAACACTGAAGCTTTCTTT
D gene: .; clone size: .; V gene: TRBV25-1; J gene: TRBJ2-7; CDR3 protein: CASSDTINEQYF; CDR3 DNA: TGTGCCAGCAGTGATACGATTAACGAGCAGTACTTC
D gene: .; clone size: .; V gene: TRBV7-9; J gene: TRBJ2-5; CDR3 protein: CASSNPLVIGETQYF; CDR3 DNA: TGTGCCAGCAGTAATCCCCTGGTCATCGGGGAGACCCAGTACTTC
D gene: TRBD1; clone size: few; V gene: TRBV7-2; J gene: TRBJ1-1; CDR3 protein: CASRDFIQGLAFF; CDR3 DNA: TGTGCCAGCAGAGATTTTATACAGGGGCTGGCTTTCTTT
D gene: TRBD1; clone size: .; V gene: TRBV27; J gene: TRBJ2-7; CDR3 protein: CASKDRGPLSRQYF; CDR3 DNA: TGTGCCAGCAAAGACAGGGGGCCTCTGAGCCGGCAGTACTTC
D gene: TRBD2; clone size: .; V gene: TRBV19; J gene: TRBJ2-3; CDR3 protein: CASSIDTSAFTDTQYF; CDR3 DNA: TGTGCCAGTAGTATAGATACTAGCGCATTCACAGATACGCAGTATTTT
D gene: .; clone size: once; V gene: TRBV5-4; J gene: TRBJ2-7; CDR3 protein: CASSKRQFYEQYF; CDR3 DNA: TGTGCCAGCAGCAAAAGGCAGTTCTACGAGCAGTACTTC
D gene: .; clone size: .; V gene: TRBV27; J gene: TRBJ2-6; CDR3 protein: CASTPSGANVLTF; CDR3 DNA: TGTGCCAGCACTCCCTCTGGGGCCAACGTCCTGACTTTC
D gene: .; clone size: .; V gene: TRBV21-1; J gene: TRBJ2-4; CDR3 protein: CASSEGKNIQYF; CDR3 DNA: TGTGCCAGCTCGGAAGGCAAAAACATTCAGTACTTC
D gene: .; clone size: .; V gene: TRBV7-2; J gene: TRBJ2-5; CDR3 protein: CASSLNFVETQYF; CDR3 DNA: TGTGCCAGCAGCTTAAACTTTGTAGAGACCCAGTACTTC
D gene: TRBD2; clone size: .; V gene: TRBV14; J gene: TRBJ2-1; CDR3 protein: CASSQVGRGLGSNEQFF; CDR3 DNA: TGTGCCAGCAGCCAAGTGGGACGGGGACTAGGGTCCAATGAGCAGTTCTTC
D gene: .; clone size: .; V gene: TRBV7-3; J gene: TRBJ2-5; CDR3 protein: CASSSGRRETQYF; CDR3 DNA: TGTGCCAGCAGCTCAGGGAGAAGAGAGACCCAGTACTTC
D gene: .; clone size: .; V gene: TRBV5-1; J gene: TRBJ1-1; CDR3 protein: CASSLSGGTTEAFF; CDR3 DNA: TGCGCCAGCAGCTTGTCTGGGGGAACCACTGAAGCTTTCTTT
D gene: TRBD2; clone size: .; V gene: TRBV6-1; J gene: TRBJ2-7; CDR3 protein: CASSEGLGPPYEQYF; CDR3 DNA: TGTGCCAGCAGTGAGGGACTAGGCCCCCCCTACGAGCAGTACTTC